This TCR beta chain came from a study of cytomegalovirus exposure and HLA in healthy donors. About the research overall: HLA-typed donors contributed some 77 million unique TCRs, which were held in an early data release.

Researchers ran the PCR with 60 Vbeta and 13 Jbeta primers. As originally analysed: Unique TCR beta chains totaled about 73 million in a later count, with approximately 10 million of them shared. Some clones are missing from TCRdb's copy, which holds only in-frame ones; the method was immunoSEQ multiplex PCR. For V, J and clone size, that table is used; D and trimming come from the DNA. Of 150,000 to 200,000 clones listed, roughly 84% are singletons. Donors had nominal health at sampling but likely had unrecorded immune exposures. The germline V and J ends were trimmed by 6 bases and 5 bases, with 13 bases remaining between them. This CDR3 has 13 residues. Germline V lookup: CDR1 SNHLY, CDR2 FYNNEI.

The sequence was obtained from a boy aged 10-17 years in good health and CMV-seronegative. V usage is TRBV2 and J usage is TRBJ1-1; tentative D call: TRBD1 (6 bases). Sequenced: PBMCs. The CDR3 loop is CASRQGQGTEAFF. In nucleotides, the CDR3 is TGTGCCAGCAGGCAGGGGCAGGGGACTGAAGCTTTCTTT. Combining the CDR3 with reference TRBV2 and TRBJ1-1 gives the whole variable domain EPEVTQTPSHQVTQMGQEVILRCVPISNHLYFYWYRQILGQKVEFLVSFYNNEISEKSEIFDDQFSVERPDGSNFTLKIRSTKLEDSAMYFCASRQGQGTEAFFGQGTRLTVV.